Below are 9 T cell receptor beta chains sequenced from a single sample in a study of quantifying T cell responses using KT2 cells. Study-wide background: Reverse transcription used primers in the TCR alpha and beta constant regions.

A single-stranded UMI oligo with SP2 sequence was ligated to cDNA 3' ends. An equimolar mix of RC1.1 and RC1.2 primed the beta chain across TRBC1 and TRBC2. TCRdb recomputed calls from the UMI-ligation and nested PCR reads with MiXCR, one row per CDR3 protein. Of approximately 46,000 distinct CDR3 sequences in the sample, around 10% were seen once. Sample: PBMCs spiked with cells of the T cell clone KT2. The receptors here all came from a human donor.

This clonotype occurred a few times. This chain joins TRBV6-2 or TRBV6-3 and TRBJ2-1, with a tentative D call TRBD2 (6 bases). Germline CDR1 is MNHEY and CDR2 is SVGEGT. The CDR3 has 15 residues. V was pared by 7 bases and J by 5 bases, with 18 bases between. The chain's CDR3 is CASTTARTNNNEQFF. The CDR3 DNA is TGTGCCAGCACCACCGCCCGGACTAACAACAATGAGCAGTTCTTC.

This clonotype was counted many times. J is TRBJ2-1 and V is TRBV29-1; 11 nucleotides line up with TRBD2. Per the germline V gene, CDR1 is SQVTM and CDR2 is ANQGSEA. This CDR3 has 13 residues. J gave up 10 bases and V 6 bases, and 8 bases lay outside the gene matches. CDR3 loop: CSVRLAGMGEQFF. In nucleotides, the CDR3 is TGCAGCGTCAGACTAGCGGGGATGGGGGAGCAGTTCTTC.

Many counts were recorded for this clonotype. The V call is TRBV20-1, the J call TRBJ2-7, with 10 nucleotides matching TRBD2. The germline CDR1 and CDR2 sequences are DFQATT and SNEGSKA (reference sequence). J gave up 5 bases and V 0 bases, and 7 bases lay outside the gene matches. The CDR3 consists of 15 residues. As DNA, the CDR3 is TGCAGTGCTAGAGATCGGGGGACTAGCGTTAACGAGCAGTACTTC. Residues: CSARDRGTSVNEQYF.

In its sample, this clonotype was seen a few times. This chain joins TRBV29-1 and TRBJ1-1, with TRBD1 matching over 7 bases. Trimming removed 5 bases from V and 10 bases from J; junction bases left unmatched: 10. The CDR3 spans 12 residues. Germline CDR1 and CDR2: SQVTM and ANQGSEA. CDR3 sequence: CSVSTQGFGAFF. Here the CDR3 DNA reads TGCAGCGTTTCCACACAGGGGTTCGGAGCTTTCTTT.

The table lists this clonotype with a few counts. The rearrangement links TRBV10-2 to TRBJ1-2, with D perhaps TRBD1 (5 bases). This CDR3 spans 15 amino acids. V lost 1 base and J lost 1, with 10 bases in between. Germline CDR1 is WSHSY and CDR2 is SAAADI. As DNA, the CDR3 is TGCGCCAGCAGTGAGTTGGGACGGCTTAACTATGGCTACACCTTC. This sequence encodes CASSELGRLNYGYTF.

The table lists this clonotype with a few counts. The chain's CDR3 is CSAMAGNEQFF. The CDR3 DNA is TGCAGTGCTATGGCCGGGAATGAGCAGTTCTTC. The chain employs TRBV20-1 and TRBJ2-1; no firm D call. Germline V gene lookup returns CDR1 DFQATT and CDR2 SNEGSKA (reference sequence). Trimming removed 4 bases from V and 7 bases from J, with 8 bases in between. CDR3 length: 11 amino acids.

This clonotype was found a few times. The rearrangement links TRBV12-3 or TRBV12-4 to TRBJ1-5, with D unresolved. The CDR3 consists of 15 residues. Between the trimmed V and J ends, which lost 6 bases and 0 bases, there was a span of 12 bases. The CDR3 loop is CASSRGRYSNQPQHF. The CDR3 DNA sequence: TGTGCCAGCAGCCGCGGCCGCTATAGCAATCAGCCCCAGCATTTT.

The chain uses TRBV11-2 and TRBJ1-1; D is undetermined. V gave up 3 bases and J gave up 6 bases, with 5 bases separating them. Germline CDR1 is SGHAT and CDR2 is FQNNGV. CDR3 size: 11 residues. Here the CDR3 reads CASSFFAEAFF. The CDR3 nucleotides read TGTGCCAGCAGCTTCTTCGCTGAAGCTTTCTTT.

The chain couples TRBV7-2 to TRBJ2-3, with D tentatively TRBD1 (6 bases). Trimming removed 5 bases from V and 4 bases from J, with 13 bases in between. Germline lookup yields CDR1 SGHTA and CDR2 FQGNSA. There are 14 residues in the CDR3. The CDR3 region is CASSQGTTPDTQYF. CDR3 in DNA: TGTGCCAGCAGCCAGGGGACCACCCCAGATACGCAGTATTTT.